A single sample gave rise to the 5 T cell receptor beta chains below, sequenced in a study of T cells in Graves' hyperthyroidism and ophthalmopathy. The CDR3 regions of TCR beta were amplified from RNA transcripts. HTBI primers were employed in a first-round RT-PCR of the TCR CDR3. Via MiXCR, TCRdb re-called the multiplex PCR reads, giving one row per CDR3 protein. The sample has about 480,000 distinct CDR3 sequences, approximately 14% seen once; the top ten hold around a sixth. The sample was blood. The receptors were gathered from a woman aged 18-35 years with Graves' hyperthyroidism.

This clonotype is a singleton in its sample. This chain connects TRBV4-2 to TRBJ2-7; 9 bases agree with TRBD2. CDR3 length equals 16 residues. V trimming: 0 bases; J trimming: 1 base; junction bases outside the gene matches: 4. Germline lookup yields CDR1 LGHNA and CDR2 YNFKEQ. CDR3 DNA sequence: TGTGCCAGCAGCCAAGATCCCCTAGCGGGATCCTACGAGCAGTACTTC. This translates into CASSQDPLAGSYEQYF.

This clonotype was seen many times. The J gene is TRBJ1-4, the V gene TRBV18; 8 bases are shared with TRBD1. The CDR3 is 15 residues long. The germline gives CDR1 KGHSH, CDR2 LQKENI. J was trimmed by 0 bases and V by 5 bases; bases with no gene match: 2. The CDR3 coding sequence is TGTGCCAGCTCAGGGACAGGCGCAACTAATGAAAAACTGTTTTTT. Translated, it gives CASSGTGATNEKLFF.

V usage is TRBV6-1 and J usage is TRBJ2-7; 9 bases line up with TRBD1. There are 14 residues in the CDR3. Germline CDR1 is MNHNS and CDR2 is SASEGT. The J segment lost 3 bases and the V segment lost 5 bases, leaving 5 bases of the junction unmatched. CDR3 bases: TGTGCCAGCAGTAAAGGGACAGGGTACTACGAGCAGTACGTC. Its translation: CASSKGTGYYEQYV.

This clonotype has only a few counts. The V gene is TRBV20-1, the J gene TRBJ2-3, with D possibly TRBD2 on 6 matching bases. The CDR3 contains 17 residues. V was pared by 0 bases and J by 4 bases, with 20 bases between. Germline CDR1 DFQATT, CDR2 SNEGSKA (reference sequence). CDR3 sequence (DNA): TGCAGTGCTAGAGACCCGATGAGGGGCGGAGGGCCAGATACGCAGTATTTT. Translated: CSARDPMRGGGPDTQYF.

This clonotype was picked up many times. The V gene is TRBV20-1, the J gene TRBJ2-3, with 9 bases that match TRBD2. Germline lookup yields CDR1 DFQATT and CDR2 SNEGSKA (reference sequence). V was clipped by 0 bases and J by 6 bases; unmatched bases: 7. The CDR3 runs 15 residues. This chain's CDR3 is CSARDGGRASDTQYF. CDR3 DNA: TGCAGTGCTAGAGATGGCGGGAGGGCTTCGGATACGCAGTATTTT.